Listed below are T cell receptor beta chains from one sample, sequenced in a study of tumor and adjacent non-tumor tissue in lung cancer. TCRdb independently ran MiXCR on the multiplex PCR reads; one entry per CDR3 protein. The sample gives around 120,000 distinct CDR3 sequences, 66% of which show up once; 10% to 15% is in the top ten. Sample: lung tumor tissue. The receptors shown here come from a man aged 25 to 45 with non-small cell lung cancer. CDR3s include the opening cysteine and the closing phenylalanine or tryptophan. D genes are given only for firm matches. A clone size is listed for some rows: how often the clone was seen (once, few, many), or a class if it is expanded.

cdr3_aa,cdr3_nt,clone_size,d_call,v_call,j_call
CASSFTSATDTQYF,TGTGCCAGCAGCTTTACGTCAGCCACAGATACGCAGTATTTT,few,-,TRBV11-1,TRBJ2-3
CASSFYPRAVHTDTRYF,TGTGCCAGCAGTTTTTACCCAAGGGCGGTACACACAGATACGCGGTATTTT,-,-,TRBV11-2,TRBJ2-3
CASSLGTGGSTEAFF,TGTGCCAGCAGTCTCGGGACAGGGGGTAGCACTGAAGCTTTCTTT,medium-sized,TRBD1,TRBV12-3/TRBV12-4,TRBJ1-1
CASNQGQVSATNEKLFF,TGTGCCAGCAACCAGGGACAGGTCTCTGCAACTAATGAAAAACTGTTTTTT,-,TRBD1,TRBV11-2,TRBJ1-4
CASSLALASVTDTQYF,TGTGCCAGCAGCTTAGCACTAGCGAGTGTCACAGATACGCAGTATTTT,many,TRBD2,TRBV11-2,TRBJ2-3
CASSLRVAGGHNVQFF,TGTGCCAGCAGCTTAAGAGTAGCGGGAGGTCACAATGTGCAGTTCTTC,-,TRBD2,TRBV11-1,TRBJ2-1
CAISESNWDGMQNF,TGTGCCATCAGTGAGTCGAATTGGGATGGCATGCAGAACTTC,-,-,TRBV10-3,TRBJ2-7
CATSDTGTQTVGEQFF,TGTGCAACCAGTGACACCGGGACCCAAACCGTGGGTGAGCAGTTCTTC,-,-,TRBV24-1,TRBJ2-1
CASSGLETSRNTIYF,TGTGCCAGTAGCGGTCTGGAGACTTCTAGAAACACCATATATTTT,-,-,TRBV5-6,TRBJ1-3
CSVFRDRLFSTDTQYF,TGCAGCGTTTTCCGGGACAGGTTATTTAGCACAGATACGCAGTATTTT,many,TRBD1,TRBV29-1,TRBJ2-3
CSAPLRGGLVDEQFF,TGCAGTGCCCCACTCCGGGGGGGCCTTGTGGATGAGCAGTTCTTC,-,TRBD2,TRBV20-1,TRBJ2-1
CVSSRGQGTDTQHF,TGCGTCAGCAGCCGAGGACAGGGCACAGATACGCAGCATTTT,-,TRBD1,TRBV5-1,TRBJ1-5
CSASSERALLETQYF,TGCAGTGCTTCCAGCGAGAGGGCCTTGTTAGAGACCCAGTACTTC,many,-,TRBV20-1,TRBJ2-5
CASSSRGNGANVLTF,TGTGCCAGCAGTTCTAGGGGGAACGGGGCCAACGTCTTGACTTTC,-,-,TRBV6-2/TRBV6-3,TRBJ2-6
CSAPELRSGAKNIQYF,TGCAGTGCTCCGGAGCTGAGATCTGGAGCCAAAAACATTCAGTACTTC,-,-,TRBV20-1,TRBJ2-4
CASSVEAASTDTQYF,TGTGCCAGCAGTGTAGAGGCCGCTAGCACAGATACGCAGTATTTT,few,-,TRBV25-1,TRBJ2-3
CTSSPDGLHTEAFF,TGTACCAGCAGTCCCGACGGATTGCACACTGAAGCTTTCTTT,-,-,TRBV11-3,TRBJ1-1
CASSVREGTDRQYF,TGTGCCAGCAGTGTGAGGGAAGGCACAGATAGGCAGTATTTT,once,-,TRBV11-3,TRBJ2-3
CASSYGWGTSGHNEQFF,TGTGCCAGCAGTTATGGATGGGGAACTAGCGGTCACAATGAGCAGTTCTTC,many,TRBD2,TRBV6-5,TRBJ2-1
CASSENPAAGDGYTF,TGCGCCAGCAGCGAGAACCCGGCTGCAGGGGATGGCTACACCTTC,once,-,TRBV5-1,TRBJ1-2
CTSSLRLPPYEQYF,TGTACCAGCAGTTTGAGGTTGCCCCCCTACGAGCAGTACTTC,-,-,TRBV12-3/TRBV12-4,TRBJ2-7
CAISHTYEQYF,TGTGCCATCAGCCACACTTACGAACAGTACTTC,-,-,TRBV12-3/TRBV12-4,TRBJ2-7
CASSTWQSTDRQYF,TGTGCCAGCAGCACGTGGCAGAGCACAGATAGGCAGTATTTT,-,-,TRBV7-2,TRBJ2-3
CASSLGGGFTEAFF,TGTGCCAGCAGCTTGGGGGGGGGGTTCACTGAAGCTTTCTTT,few,-,TRBV5-4,TRBJ1-1
CSAREETGVGNTIYF,TGCAGTGCTAGAGAGGAGACAGGGGTTGGAAACACCATATATTTT,many,TRBD1,TRBV20-1,TRBJ1-3
CASSLVQGASGRSREQYF,TGTGCCAGCAGCTTGGTCCAGGGGGCTAGCGGGAGATCTCGGGAGCAGTACTTC,many,TRBD2,TRBV5-6,TRBJ2-7
CASSVSGTVSGNTIYF,TGTGCCAGCAGCGTATCCGGGACAGTCTCTGGAAACACCATATATTTT,-,TRBD1,TRBV7-9,TRBJ1-3
CSARENSSSYGQYF,TGCAGTGCTAGAGAGAACAGTTCTTCCTACGGGCAGTACTTC,-,-,TRBV20-1,TRBJ2-7
CASTPGERLGYTF,TGTGCCAGCACCCCAGGGGAAAGGTTGGGCTACACCTTC,-,-,TRBV7-2,TRBJ1-2
CAISKRGRGDYGYTF,TGTGCCATTTCAAAACGCGGACGTGGGGACTATGGCTACACCTTC,few,-,TRBV11-2,TRBJ1-2
CASSPGLAGERETQYF,TGTGCCAGCAGCCCGGGACTCGCGGGAGAGCGAGAGACCCAGTATTTC,-,TRBD2,TRBV11-3,TRBJ2-5
CANSMTGSMGHERYF,TGTGCCAACAGCATGACAGGGTCGATGGGCCACGAGCGGTACTTC,-,TRBD1,TRBV7-8,TRBJ2-7
CASSLVPGGRDTQYF,TGCGCCAGCAGCTTGGTCCCAGGGGGACGTGATACGCAGTATTTT,-,TRBD1,TRBV5-1,TRBJ2-3
CASSQFSNQPEHF,TGCGCCAGCAGCCAATTTAGCAATCAGCCTGAGCATTTT,-,-,TRBV4-3,TRBJ1-5
CGSSSRPLGYEQYF,TGTGGCAGCAGCAGCCGGCCCCTCGGGTACGAGCAGTACTTC,-,-,TRBV11-2,TRBJ2-7
CASSSATALHTYEQYF,TGTGCCAGCAGCTCTGCGACAGCCCTCCATACCTACGAGCAGTACTTC,-,-,TRBV11-2,TRBJ2-7
CASSDWGVNSPLHF,TGTGCCAGCAGTGATTGGGGGGTTAATTCACCCCTCCACTTT,many,-,TRBV6-1,TRBJ1-6
CASSLTGDGYTF,TGTGCCAGCAGTTTAACAGGGGATGGCTACACCTTC,many,TRBD1,TRBV12-3/TRBV12-4,TRBJ1-2
CASSQEPSAYEQYF,TGCGCCAGCAGCCAAGAGCCCTCGGCCTACGAGCAGTACTTC,many,-,TRBV4-3,TRBJ2-7
CSARDHRGHSNSPLHF,TGCAGTGCTAGAGATCATAGGGGTCATAGTAATTCGCCCCTCCACTTT,-,-,TRBV20-1,TRBJ1-6
CSVRGHGSTEAFF,TGTAGCGTCAGGGGACATGGCAGCACTGAAGCTTTCTTT,-,-,TRBV29-1,TRBJ1-1
CASSPDWGHGHQSSYNEQFF,TGTGCCAGCAGCCCGGACTGGGGACACGGGCATCAAAGCTCCTACAATGAGCAGTTCTTC,-,-,TRBV7-9,TRBJ2-1
CASSGIGTYGHRLFF,TGCGCCAGCAGTGGCATCGGGACTTACGGCCATCGGCTGTTTTTT,-,-,TRBV6-1,TRBJ2-2
CASTLDRANSPLHF,TGCGCCAGCACCCTCGACAGGGCGAACTCACCCCTCCACTTT,-,TRBD1,TRBV5-1,TRBJ1-6
CSARMPPRPLAGVPSFTYEQYF,TGCAGTGCTAGAATGCCCCCCCGGCCCCTAGCGGGAGTACCCTCCTTTACCTACGAGCAGTACTTC,many,TRBD2,TRBV20-1,TRBJ2-7
CATSQTFTETFF,TGTGCCACCAGTCAGACATTCACTGAAACTTTCTTT,-,-,TRBV6-2/TRBV6-3,TRBJ1-1
CASVRASGSTDTQYF,TGTGCCAGCGTTAGGGCTAGCGGGAGCACAGATACGCAGTATTTT,many,TRBD2,TRBV12-3/TRBV12-4,TRBJ2-3
CSARAQGARANEKLFF,TGCAGTGCTAGGGCACAGGGGGCTCGTGCTAATGAAAAACTGTTTTTT,many,TRBD1,TRBV20-1,TRBJ1-4
CASSLGQATTGELFF,TGTGCCAGCAGCTTAGGACAGGCCACTACTGGGGAGCTGTTTTTT,-,-,TRBV13,TRBJ2-2
CASSPPRSSGTEAFF,TGTGCCAGCTCACCACCACGCTCGTCCGGAACTGAAGCTTTCTTT,once,-,TRBV18,TRBJ1-1
CASREPGQTPYSYTF,TGTGCCAGCAGGGAACCGGGACAGACCCCCTATAGCTACACCTTC,-,TRBD1,TRBV6-1,TRBJ1-2
CASSLEAGSGNQPQHF,TGTGCCAGCAGTTTAGAAGCAGGGTCGGGCAATCAGCCCCAGCATTTT,-,-,TRBV12-3/TRBV12-4,TRBJ1-5
CASGREETQNF,TGTGCCAGCGGCCGGGAGGAGACCCAGAACTTC,-,TRBD2,TRBV12-3/TRBV12-4,TRBJ2-5
CASRLISRGEQYF,TGTGCCAGCAGACTAATCTCACGGGGCGAGCAGTACTTC,-,-,TRBV11-1,TRBJ2-7
CSVTTSGGRTDTQYF,TGCAGCGTTACAACTAGCGGTGGACGCACAGATACGCAGTATTTT,-,TRBD2,TRBV29-1,TRBJ2-3
CVSSQDLGEIPYGYTF,TGCGTCAGCAGCCAAGATCTAGGGGAAATACCCTATGGCTACACCTTC,-,-,TRBV4-3,TRBJ1-2
CSVERQNYGYTF,TGCAGCGTTGAAAGACAGAACTATGGCTACACCTTC,many,-,TRBV29-1,TRBJ1-2
CARNPRTGSSYNEQFF,TGTGCCAGAAACCCGCGGACAGGGAGCTCGTACAATGAGCAGTTCTTC,-,TRBD1,TRBV11-2,TRBJ2-1